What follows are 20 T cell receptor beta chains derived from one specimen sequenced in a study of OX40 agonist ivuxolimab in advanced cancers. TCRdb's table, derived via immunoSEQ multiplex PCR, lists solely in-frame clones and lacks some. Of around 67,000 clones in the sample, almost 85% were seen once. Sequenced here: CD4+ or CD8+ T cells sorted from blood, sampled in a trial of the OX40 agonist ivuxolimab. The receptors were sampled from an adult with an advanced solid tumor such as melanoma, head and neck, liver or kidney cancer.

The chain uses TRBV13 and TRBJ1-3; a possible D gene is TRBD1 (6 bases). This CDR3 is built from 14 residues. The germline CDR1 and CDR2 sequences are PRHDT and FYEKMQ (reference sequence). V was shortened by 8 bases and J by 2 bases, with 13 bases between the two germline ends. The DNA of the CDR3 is TGTGCCAGCTCACAGGGCTTTACTGGAAACACCATATATTTT. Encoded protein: CASSQGFTGNTIYF. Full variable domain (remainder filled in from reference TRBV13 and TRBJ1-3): AAGVIQSPRHLIKEKRETATLKCYPIPRHDTVYWYQQGPGQDPQFLISFYEKMQSDKGSIPDRFSAQQFSDYHSELNMSSLELGDSALYFCASSQGFTGNTIYFGEGSWLTVV.

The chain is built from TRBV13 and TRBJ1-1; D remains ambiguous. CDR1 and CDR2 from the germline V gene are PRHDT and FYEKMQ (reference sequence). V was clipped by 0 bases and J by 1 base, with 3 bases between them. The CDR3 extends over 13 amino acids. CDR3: CASSLGTNTEAFF. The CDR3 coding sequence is TGTGCCAGCAGCTTAGGGACGAACACTGAAGCTTTCTTT. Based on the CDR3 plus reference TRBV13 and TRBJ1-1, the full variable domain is AAGVIQSPRHLIKEKRETATLKCYPIPRHDTVYWYQQGPGQDPQFLISFYEKMQSDKGSIPDRFSAQQFSDYHSELNMSSLELGDSALYFCASSLGTNTEAFFGQGTRLTVV.

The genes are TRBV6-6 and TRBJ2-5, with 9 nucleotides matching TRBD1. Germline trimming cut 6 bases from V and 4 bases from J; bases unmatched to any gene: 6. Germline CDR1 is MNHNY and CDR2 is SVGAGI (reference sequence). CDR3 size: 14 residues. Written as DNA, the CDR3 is TGTGCCAGCAGGACCGGGACAGGGCTAGAGACCCAGTACTTC. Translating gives CASRTGTGLETQYF.

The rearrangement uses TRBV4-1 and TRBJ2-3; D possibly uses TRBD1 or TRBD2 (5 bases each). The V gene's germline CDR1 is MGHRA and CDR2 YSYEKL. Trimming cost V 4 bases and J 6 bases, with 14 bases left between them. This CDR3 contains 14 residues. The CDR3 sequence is CASSLGRGGDTQYF. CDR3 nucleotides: TGCGCCAGCAGCCTCGGACGGGGCGGGGATACGCAGTATTTT.

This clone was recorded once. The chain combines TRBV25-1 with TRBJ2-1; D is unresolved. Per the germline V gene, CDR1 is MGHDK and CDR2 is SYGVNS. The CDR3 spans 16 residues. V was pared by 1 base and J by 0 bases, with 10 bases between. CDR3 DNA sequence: TGTGCCAGCAGTGAATCTGCGACGCACTCCTACAATGAGCAGTTCTTC. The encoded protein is CASSESATHSYNEQFF.

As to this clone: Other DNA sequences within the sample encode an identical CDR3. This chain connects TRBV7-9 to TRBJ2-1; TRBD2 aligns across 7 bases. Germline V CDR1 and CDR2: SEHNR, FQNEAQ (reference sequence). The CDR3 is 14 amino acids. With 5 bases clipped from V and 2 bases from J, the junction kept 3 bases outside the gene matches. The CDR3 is CASSLGGTYNEQFF. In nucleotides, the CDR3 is TGTGCCAGCAGCCTGGGGGGGACCTACAATGAGCAGTTCTTC.

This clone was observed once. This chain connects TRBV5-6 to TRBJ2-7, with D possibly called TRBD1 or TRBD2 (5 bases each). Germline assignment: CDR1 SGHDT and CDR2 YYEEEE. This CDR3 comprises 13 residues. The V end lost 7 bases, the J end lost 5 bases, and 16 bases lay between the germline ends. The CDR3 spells CASGLYGGDEQYF. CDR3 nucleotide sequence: TGTGCCAGCGGCCTCTATGGGGGAGACGAGCAGTACTTC.

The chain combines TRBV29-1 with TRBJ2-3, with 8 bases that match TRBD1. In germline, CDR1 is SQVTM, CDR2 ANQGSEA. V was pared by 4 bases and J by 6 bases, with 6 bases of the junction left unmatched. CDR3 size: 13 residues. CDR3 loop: CSVGDRTPDTQYF. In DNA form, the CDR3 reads TGCAGCGTTGGGGACAGGACCCCCGATACGCAGTATTTT.

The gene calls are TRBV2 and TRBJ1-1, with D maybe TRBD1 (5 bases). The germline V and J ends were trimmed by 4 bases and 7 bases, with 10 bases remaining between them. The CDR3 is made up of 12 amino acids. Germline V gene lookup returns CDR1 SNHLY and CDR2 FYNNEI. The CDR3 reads CASSGFGGEAFF. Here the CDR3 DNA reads TGTGCCAGCAGTGGATTTGGGGGTGAAGCTTTCTTT. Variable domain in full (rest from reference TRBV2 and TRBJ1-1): EPEVTQTPSHQVTQMGQEVILRCVPISNHLYFYWYRQILGQKVEFLVSFYNNEISEKSEIFDDQFSVERPDGSNFTLKIRSTKLEDSAMYFCASSGFGGEAFFGQGTRLTVV.

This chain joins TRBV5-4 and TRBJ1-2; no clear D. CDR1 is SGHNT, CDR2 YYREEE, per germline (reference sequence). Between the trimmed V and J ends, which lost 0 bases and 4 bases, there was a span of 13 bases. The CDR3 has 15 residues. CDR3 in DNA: TGTGCCAGCAGCTTGGCCGGAAGAAGATCCTATGGCTACACCTTC. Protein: CASSLAGRRSYGYTF.

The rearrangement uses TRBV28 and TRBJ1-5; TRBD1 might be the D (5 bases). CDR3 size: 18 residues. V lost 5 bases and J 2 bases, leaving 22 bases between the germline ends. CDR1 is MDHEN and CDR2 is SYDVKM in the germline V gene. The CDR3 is CASSLKAGGDGGNQPQHF. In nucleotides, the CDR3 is TGTGCCAGCAGTCTGAAAGCCGGCGGGGACGGGGGCAATCAGCCCCAGCATTTT.

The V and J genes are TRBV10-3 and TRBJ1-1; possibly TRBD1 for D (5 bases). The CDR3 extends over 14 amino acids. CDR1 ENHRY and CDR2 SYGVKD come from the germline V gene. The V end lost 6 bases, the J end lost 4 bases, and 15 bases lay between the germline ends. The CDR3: CAISRGEWSTEAFF. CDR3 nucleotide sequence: TGTGCCATCAGCCGGGGGGAATGGAGCACTGAAGCTTTCTTT.

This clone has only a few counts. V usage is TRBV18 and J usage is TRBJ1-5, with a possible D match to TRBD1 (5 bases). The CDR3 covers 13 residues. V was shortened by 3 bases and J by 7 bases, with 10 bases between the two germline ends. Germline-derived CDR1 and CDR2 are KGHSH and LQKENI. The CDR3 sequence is CASSPQGGQPQHF. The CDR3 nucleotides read TGTGCCAGCTCACCTCAGGGAGGGCAGCCCCAGCATTTT. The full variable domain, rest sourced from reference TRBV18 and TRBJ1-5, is NAGVMQNPRHLVRRRGQEARLRCSPMKGHSHVYWYRQLPEEGLKFMVYLQKENIIDESGMPKERFSAEFPKEGPSILRIQQVVRGDSAAYFCASSPQGGQPQHFGDGTRLSIL.

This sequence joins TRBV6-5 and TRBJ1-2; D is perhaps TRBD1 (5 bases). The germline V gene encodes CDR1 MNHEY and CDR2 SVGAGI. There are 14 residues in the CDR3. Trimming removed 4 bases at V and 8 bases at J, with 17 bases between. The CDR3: CASSSTAGRVGYTF. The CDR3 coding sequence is TGTGCCAGCAGTTCCACGGCAGGGCGCGTGGGCTACACCTTC.

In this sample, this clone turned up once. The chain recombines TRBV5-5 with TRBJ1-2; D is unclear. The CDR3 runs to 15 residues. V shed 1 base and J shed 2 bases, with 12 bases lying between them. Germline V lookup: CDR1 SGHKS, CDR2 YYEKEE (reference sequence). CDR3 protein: CASSLSLSQNYGYTF. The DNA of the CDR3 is TGTGCCAGCAGCTTGTCATTGTCCCAAAACTATGGCTACACCTTC.

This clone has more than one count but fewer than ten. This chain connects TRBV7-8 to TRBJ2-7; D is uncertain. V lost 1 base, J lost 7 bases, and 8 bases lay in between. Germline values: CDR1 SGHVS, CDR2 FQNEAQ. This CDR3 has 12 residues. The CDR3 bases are TGTGCCAGCAGCTTAGAGGGTTGGGAGCAGTACTTC. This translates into CASSLEGWEQYF.

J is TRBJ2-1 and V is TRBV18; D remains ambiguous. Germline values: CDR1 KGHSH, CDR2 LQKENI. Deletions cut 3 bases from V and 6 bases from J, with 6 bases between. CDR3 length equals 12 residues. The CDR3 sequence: CASSPAGNEQFF. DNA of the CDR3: TGTGCCAGCTCACCCGCCGGCAATGAGCAGTTCTTC.

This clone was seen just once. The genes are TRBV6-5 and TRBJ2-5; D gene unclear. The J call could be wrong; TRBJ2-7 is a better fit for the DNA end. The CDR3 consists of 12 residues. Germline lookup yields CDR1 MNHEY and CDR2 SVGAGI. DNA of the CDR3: TGTGCCAGCAGTCCCGGGTTCTACGAGCAGTACTTC. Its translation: CASSPGFYEQYF.

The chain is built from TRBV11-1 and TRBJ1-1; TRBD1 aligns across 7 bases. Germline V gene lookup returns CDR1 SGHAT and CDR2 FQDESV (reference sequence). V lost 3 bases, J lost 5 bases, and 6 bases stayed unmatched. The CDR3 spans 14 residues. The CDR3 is CASSLGRGLTEAFF. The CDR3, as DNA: TGTGCCAGCAGCTTGGGAAGGGGGCTTACTGAAGCTTTCTTT.

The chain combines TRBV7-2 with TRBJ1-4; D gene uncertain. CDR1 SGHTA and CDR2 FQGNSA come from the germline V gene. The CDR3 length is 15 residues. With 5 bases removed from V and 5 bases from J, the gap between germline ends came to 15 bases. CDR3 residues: CASSPPGSENEKLFF. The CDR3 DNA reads TGTGCCAGCAGCCCTCCGGGCAGCGAGAATGAAAAACTGTTTTTT.